Shown below are 27 T cell receptor beta chains from a single sample sequenced in a study of cytomegalovirus exposure and HLA in healthy donors. The PCR employed 60 Vbeta primers together with 13 Jbeta primers. Libraries were prepared by immunoSEQ multiplex PCR; TCRdb keeps only in-frame clonotypes and omits some of them. The data hold about 130,000 clones, with 80% observed a single time. Sequencing was done on a sample of PBMCs. These receptors were taken from a young man in good health and CMV-seronegative.

This clone has a single count. The chain couples TRBV5-1 to TRBJ1-3; D perhaps matches TRBD1 (6 bases). Trimming stripped 2 bases from V and 0 bases from J, with 9 bases between. There are 15 residues in the CDR3. Germline V gives CDR1 SGHRS, CDR2 YFSETQ. CDR3 sequence reads: CASSFGQSSGNTIYF. DNA of the CDR3: TGCGCCAGCAGCTTCGGACAGAGCTCTGGAAACACCATATATTTT. The full variable domain, completed using reference TRBV5-1 and TRBJ1-3, is KAGVTQTPRYLIKTRGQQVTLSCSPISGHRSVSWYQQTPGQGLQFLFEYFSETQRNKGNFPGRFSGRQFSNSRSEMNVSTLELGDSALYLCASSFGQSSGNTIYFGEGSWLTVV.

This chain connects TRBV5-4 to TRBJ2-3, with 11 bases aligning to TRBD2. The CDR3 spans 16 residues. V shed 4 bases, J shed 2 bases, and the junction held 6 bases outside the gene matches. Germline V gene lookup returns CDR1 SGHNT and CDR2 YYREEE (reference sequence). As DNA, the CDR3 is TGTGCCAGCAGCATCGGGACTAGCGGAATCACAGATACGCAGTATTTT. It codes for CASSIGTSGITDTQYF. Full variable domain (missing parts from reference TRBV5-4 and TRBJ2-3): ETGVTQSPTHLIKTRGQQVTLRCSSQSGHNTVSWYQQALGQGPQFIFQYYREEENGRGNFPPRFSGLQFPNYSSELNVNALELDDSALYLCASSIGTSGITDTQYFGPGTRLTVL.

This chain connects TRBV7-6 to TRBJ1-4; TRBD1 might be the D (5 bases). The ends were cut back, 5 bases at V and 10 bases at J, with 17 bases in the middle. The CDR3 is made up of 14 amino acids. The V gene's germline CDR1 is SGHVS and CDR2 FNYEAQ. In DNA, the CDR3 is TGTGCCAGCAGCCCGGGGGGGGGTGGGGGAAAACTGTTTTTT. The encoded protein is CASSPGGGGGKLFF.

This chain joins TRBV29-1 and TRBJ1-2, with no clear D. Trimming left V 7 bases short and J 7 bases short, with 22 bases between. The CDR3 runs 14 residues. Germline values: CDR1 SQVTM, CDR2 ANQGSEA. CDR3 nucleotide sequence: TGCAGCGCCGATACGATGGCGTCCCGGGGTGGCTACACCTTC. This sequence encodes CSADTMASRGGYTF. The full variable domain, its missing parts supplied by reference TRBV29-1 and TRBJ1-2, is SAVISQKPSRDICQRGTSLTIQCQVDSQVTMMFWYRQQPGQSLTLIATANQGSEATYESGFVIDKFPISRPNLTFSTLTVSNMSPEDSSIYLCSADTMASRGGYTFGSGTRLTVV.

The chain couples TRBV6-5 to TRBJ1-4; D not certain. The V end lost 0 bases, the J end lost 1 base, and 9 bases lay between the germline ends. Germline V lookup: CDR1 MNHEY, CDR2 SVGAGI. There are 16 residues in the CDR3. CDR3 DNA sequence: TGTGCCAGCAGTTACTCAATACAGATAACTAATGAAAAACTGTTTTTT. This encodes CASSYSIQITNEKLFF.

The chain couples TRBV6-5 to TRBJ1-2, with 8 positions matching TRBD1. The CDR3 covers 14 residues. After removal of 7 bases from V and 5 bases from J, the junction contained 9 bases not matched to a gene. Per germline, CDR1 MNHEY and CDR2 SVGAGI. The CDR3 sequence is CASNDRGSVYGYTF. CDR3 DNA: TGTGCCAGCAACGACAGGGGATCAGTATATGGCTACACCTTC.

This chain uses TRBV11-3 with TRBJ2-7; a possible D gene is TRBD2 (5 bases). Per germline, CDR1 SGHNT and CDR2 YENEEA. The V end lost 3 bases, the J end lost 4 bases, and 7 bases lay between the germline ends. This CDR3 is built from 12 residues. The CDR3 protein is CASSFEGYEQYF. The CDR3, as DNA: TGTGCCAGCAGCTTTGAGGGATACGAGCAGTACTTC.

This sequence joins TRBV7-9 and TRBJ2-7, with 8 bases aligning to TRBD2. Germline CDR1 reads SEHNR; CDR2 reads FQNEAQ (reference sequence). The CDR3 spans 16 residues. V shed 6 bases and J 5 bases; nucleotides not matched to a gene: 15. The CDR3 DNA follows: TGTGCCAGCAGTAGGGCGGGGGGCCGGGATTTTGACGAGCAGTACTTC. Translating it yields CASSRAGGRDFDEQYF.

Concerning this clone itself: Other DNA sequences in the same sample also yield this CDR3. The chain links TRBV11-2 to TRBJ1-1; 7 nucleotides align to TRBD1. V shed 5 bases, J shed 1 base, and the junction held 7 bases outside the gene matches. CDR1 and CDR2 (germline): SGHAT, FQNNGV. The length of the CDR3 is 15 residues. As DNA, the CDR3 is TGTGCCAGCAGCCCTCGGACAGGTTCGAACACTGAAGCTTTCTTT. It is translated as CASSPRTGSNTEAFF.

The rearrangement joins TRBV2 to TRBJ2-7, with 11 bases fitting TRBD2. The length of the CDR3 is 18 residues. From germline, CDR1 is SNHLY and CDR2 FYNNEI. Germline trimming cut 4 bases from V and 5 bases from J; bases unmatched to any gene: 16. In DNA, the CDR3 is TGTGCCAGCAGTGTAGCAGGGGAATTTAGCGGGAGGGCCCACGAGCAGTACTTC. Its protein product is CASSVAGEFSGRAHEQYF.

The DNA for the CDR3 is TGTGCCAGCAAGCAGGGGCATAGCACAGATACGCAGTATTTT. This codes for CASKQGHSTDTQYF. This sequence joins TRBV7-8 and TRBJ2-3; weak D call: TRBD1 (6 bases). The CDR3 is 14 residues long. Trimming stripped 7 bases from V and 0 bases from J, with 11 bases between. Per germline, CDR1 SGHVS and CDR2 FQNEAQ.

This clone was seen a few times. This chain connects TRBV18 to TRBJ2-7; D perhaps matches TRBD1 (6 bases). This CDR3 contains 14 residues. Germline-derived CDR1 and CDR2 are KGHSH and LQKENI. V was shortened by 0 bases and J by 3 bases, with 9 bases between the two germline ends. The CDR3 reads CASSPPDRSYEQYF. The CDR3 DNA sequence: TGTGCCAGCTCACCACCTGACAGGAGCTACGAGCAGTACTTC.

The chain joins TRBV5-6 to TRBJ2-5; D is ambiguous. This CDR3 has 14 amino acids. V was cut by 2 bases and J by 5 bases, with 13 bases left in between. In germline, CDR1 is SGHDT, CDR2 YYEEEE. The CDR3 spells CASSFDDSRETQYF. The CDR3 coding sequence is TGTGCCAGCAGCTTTGACGATTCGAGGGAGACCCAGTACTTC.

This chain links TRBV9 with TRBJ1-5, with TRBD1 matching over 8 bases. Germline V CDR1 and CDR2: SGDLS, YYNGEE. Trimming at V came to 3 bases and at J to 5 bases, leaving 7 bases not matched to a gene. The CDR3 has 15 amino acids. CDR3 in amino acids: CASSAGGRWDQPQHF. Here the CDR3 DNA reads TGTGCCAGCAGCGCAGGGGGCAGATGGGATCAGCCCCAGCATTTT.

The chain has TRBV5-5 and TRBJ1-5, with 10 bases aligning to TRBD1. Trimming cost V 4 bases and J 6 bases; bases outside gene matches: 10. The CDR3 has 16 residues. Per germline, CDR1 SGHKS and CDR2 YYEKEE (reference sequence). CDR3 in amino acids: CASSPRGQGIGQPQHF. The DNA for the CDR3 is TGTGCCAGCAGCCCCAGGGGACAGGGGATTGGTCAGCCCCAGCATTTT.

The chain has TRBV5-4 and TRBJ1-1; 9 bases are shared with TRBD1. Unmatched junction bases numbered 3, after V lost 2 bases and J lost 1 base. This CDR3 contains 15 residues. CDR1 and CDR2 from the germline V gene are SGHNT and YYREEE (reference sequence). CDR3 amino acids: CASSFPGQGNTEAFF. DNA for the CDR3: TGTGCCAGCAGCTTCCCGGGACAGGGGAACACTGAAGCTTTCTTT.

The chain carries TRBV11-3 and TRBJ2-1; D gene unclear. Trimming cost V 1 base and J 7 bases, with 8 bases left between them. The CDR3 spans 13 residues. Germline V lookup: CDR1 SGHNT, CDR2 YENEEA. The CDR3: CASSLAAENEQFF. The CDR3 nucleotides read TGTGCCAGCAGCTTAGCGGCGGAAAATGAGCAGTTCTTC.

The V gene is TRBV2, the J gene TRBJ2-1; 7 positions agree with TRBD2. Trimming took 6 bases from V and 8 from J; bases not matched to a gene: 16. The CDR3 length is 16 residues. Per the germline V gene, CDR1 is SNHLY and CDR2 is FYNNEI. CDR3 coding DNA: TGTGCCAGCAGCCGAGGTCTCGGACTAGTGGGGGATGAGCAGTTCTTC. Translation: CASSRGLGLVGDEQFF.

In its sample, this clone was seen a few times. This rearrangement joins TRBV4-3 to TRBJ2-7; tentative D call: TRBD2 (6 bases). The CDR3 extends over 17 amino acids. Germline V gene data show CDR1 as LGHNA and CDR2 as YSLEER. V was clipped by 1 base and J by 4 bases, with 20 bases between them. CDR3 sequence (DNA): TGCGCCAGCAGCCAAGTGACAACCGGGAGTCGGTTTTACGAGCAGTACTTC. Its translation is CASSQVTTGSRFYEQYF.

This rearrangement joins TRBV5-1 to TRBJ1-2; D remains unclear. The CDR3 extends over 14 amino acids. Trimming cost V 0 bases and J 2 bases, with 8 bases left between them. CDR1 and CDR2 from the germline V gene are SGHRS and YFSETQ. The CDR3 loop is CASSLARQNYGYTF. The CDR3 coding sequence is TGCGCCAGCAGCTTGGCCCGACAAAACTATGGCTACACCTTC.

This clone came up a few times. The gene calls are TRBV4-1 and TRBJ2-7; the match to TRBD1 covers 7 bases. The V and J ends lost 4 bases and 3 bases, in that order; junction bases with no gene match: 9. Per germline, CDR1 MGHRA and CDR2 YSYEKL. The CDR3 spans 15 residues. The CDR3 region has the DNA TGCGCCAGCAGCCCCACACCACAGGGGTACTACGAGCAGTACTTC. It translates to CASSPTPQGYYEQYF.

The table lists this clone with a count of one. J is TRBJ2-7 and V is TRBV21-1; TRBD2 reflects the table's D call only, with no check against the DNA. TRBV21-1 is tagged as a pseudogene. The CDR3 length is 15 residues. CDR3 in amino acids: CASSARDCPQYEQYF. Here the CDR3 DNA reads TGTGCCAGCAGCGCTCGGGACTGCCCACAATACGAGCAGTACTTC.

The chain recombines TRBV19 with TRBJ2-7; TRBD2 matches at 11 bases. J gave up 1 base and V 1 base, and 15 bases lay outside the gene matches. The CDR3 is made up of 20 amino acids. In germline, CDR1 is LNHDA, CDR2 SQIVND (reference sequence). The CDR3 spells CASSIGGASGRFLGSYEQYF. Here the CDR3 DNA reads TGTGCCAGTAGTATAGGTGGAGCTAGCGGGAGGTTTCTGGGGTCCTACGAGCAGTACTTC. The full variable domain, in which reference TRBV19 and TRBJ2-7 provide the parts outside the CDR3, is DGGITQSPKYLFRKEGQNVTLSCEQNLNHDAMYWYRQDPGQGLRLIYYSQIVNDFQKGDIAEGYSVSREKKESFPLTVTSAQKNPTAFYLCASSIGGASGRFLGSYEQYFGPGTRLTVT.

This clone was seen just once. This chain links TRBV11-2 with TRBJ1-5; possibly TRBD1 for D (5 bases). This CDR3 spans 13 amino acids. The germline V gene encodes CDR1 SGHAT and CDR2 FQNNGV. V lost 5 bases to trimming and J lost 8 bases, with 13 bases between them. The CDR3 reads CASSTGPGKPQHF. The CDR3, as DNA: TGTGCCAGCAGCACCGGTCCAGGGAAGCCCCAGCATTTT.

Of note for this clone: The junction and the germline gene differ at one end; a read error may be behind it. The gene calls are TRBV6-5 and TRBJ1-5; 7 positions match TRBD1. The CDR3 is 13 amino acids. Germline V CDR1 and CDR2: MNHEY, SVGAGI. In DNA form, the CDR3 reads TGTGCCAGCAGTTACGACAGGGATCAGCCCCAGAATTTT. Residues: CASSYDRDQPQNF.

The chain carries TRBV11-2 and TRBJ2-1, with a weak D call TRBD2 (6 bases). The germline V gene has CDR1 SGHAT and CDR2 FQNNGV. The CDR3 is 14 amino acids. The V gene lost 2 bases and the J gene lost 6 bases, with 11 bases spanning the gap. The CDR3 reads CASSLLRGPNEQFF. In DNA form, the CDR3 reads TGTGCCAGCAGCTTACTGCGGGGCCCCAATGAGCAGTTCTTC.

This rearrangement joins TRBV4-3 to TRBJ2-7; 8 nucleotides match TRBD2. This CDR3 is 15 amino acids long. Germline CDR1 is LGHNA and CDR2 is YSLEER. The ends lost 4 bases at V and 4 bases at J; junction bases unmatched: 9. DNA of the CDR3: TGCGCCAGCAGCCCGGGGGGGGGCCCCGGGTACGAGCAGTACTTC. This codes for CASSPGGGPGYEQYF.